This T cell receptor beta chain originates from a study of T cell repertoires in cytomegalovirus infection. Via MiXCR, TCRdb re-called the reads, giving one row per CDR3 protein. The repertoire holds some 71,000 distinct CDR3 sequences, with roughly 28% as singletons. Regarding the study as a whole: HLA-C-restricted CMV clonotypes gave the most frequent clonotype in two of eight donors.

A few counts support this clonotype. Its matching antigen is unknown. This clonotype was obtained from a human donor in good health (CMV status not recorded). Some clones in this sample may be carry-over from other donors' samples. Sequences were derived from CD8+ T cells from cultured PBMCs, sampled from culture after CMV antigen stimulation.

As DNA, the CDR3 is TGTGCCAGCAGCGCTCAGATTAGCAATCAGCCCCAGCATTTT. It codes for CASSAQISNQPQHF. This rearrangement joins TRBV6-1 to TRBJ1-5; D remains ambiguous. The CDR3 length is 14 residues. The V end lost 6 bases, the J end lost 0 bases, and 9 bases lay between the germline ends. Germline loops: CDR1 MNHNS, CDR2 SASEGT.